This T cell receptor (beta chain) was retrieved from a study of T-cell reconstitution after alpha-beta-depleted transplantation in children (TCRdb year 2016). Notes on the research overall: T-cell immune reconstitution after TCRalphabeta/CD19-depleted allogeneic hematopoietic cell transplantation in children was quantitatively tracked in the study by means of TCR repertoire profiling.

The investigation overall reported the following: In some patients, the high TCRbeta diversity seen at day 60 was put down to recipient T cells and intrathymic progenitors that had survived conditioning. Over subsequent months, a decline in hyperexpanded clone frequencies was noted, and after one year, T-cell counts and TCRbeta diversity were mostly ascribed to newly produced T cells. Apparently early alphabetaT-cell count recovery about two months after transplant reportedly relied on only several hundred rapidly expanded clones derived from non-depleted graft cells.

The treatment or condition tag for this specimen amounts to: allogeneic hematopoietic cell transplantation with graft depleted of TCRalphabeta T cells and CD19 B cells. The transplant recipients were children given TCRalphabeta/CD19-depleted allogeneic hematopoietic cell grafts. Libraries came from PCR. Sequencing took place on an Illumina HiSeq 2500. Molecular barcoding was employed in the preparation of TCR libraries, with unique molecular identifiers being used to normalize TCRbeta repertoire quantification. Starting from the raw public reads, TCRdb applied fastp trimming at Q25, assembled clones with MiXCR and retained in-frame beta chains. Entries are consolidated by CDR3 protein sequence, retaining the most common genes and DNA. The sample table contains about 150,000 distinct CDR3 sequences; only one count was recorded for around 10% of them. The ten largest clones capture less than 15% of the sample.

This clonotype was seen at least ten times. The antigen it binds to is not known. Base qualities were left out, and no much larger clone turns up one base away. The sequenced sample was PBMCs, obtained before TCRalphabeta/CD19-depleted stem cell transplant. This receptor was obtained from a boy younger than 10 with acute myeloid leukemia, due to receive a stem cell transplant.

In nucleotides, the sequence is TGTGCCAGCGGTTGGCCCGCTTTCTTT. Its amino acids are CASGWPAFF. The chain is encoded by TRBV2 joined to TRBJ1-1; no D gene can be assigned with confidence. CDR1 and CDR2, looked up from the germline V gene, are SNHLY and FYNNEI. V loses 8 bases, J loses 11 bases, and the germline ends lie 9 bases apart. The CDR3 contains 9 residues, cysteine and phenylalanine counted. Only the CDR3 part of the read is kept: 27 bases, read in frame from the first base.